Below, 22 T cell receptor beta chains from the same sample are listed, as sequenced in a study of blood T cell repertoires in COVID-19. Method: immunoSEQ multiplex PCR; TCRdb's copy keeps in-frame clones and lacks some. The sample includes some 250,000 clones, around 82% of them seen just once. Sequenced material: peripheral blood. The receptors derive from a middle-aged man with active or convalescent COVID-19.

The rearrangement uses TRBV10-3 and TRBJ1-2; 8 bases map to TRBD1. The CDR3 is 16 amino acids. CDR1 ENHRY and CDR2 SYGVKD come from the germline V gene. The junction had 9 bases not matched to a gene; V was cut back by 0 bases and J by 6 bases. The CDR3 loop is CAISESRPGQGHGYTF. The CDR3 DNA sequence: TGTGCCATCAGTGAGTCGAGACCTGGACAGGGTCATGGCTACACCTTC.

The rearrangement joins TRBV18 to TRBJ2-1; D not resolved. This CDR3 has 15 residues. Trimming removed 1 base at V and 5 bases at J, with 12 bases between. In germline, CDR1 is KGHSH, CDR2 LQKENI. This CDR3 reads CASSPRYGEDNEQFF. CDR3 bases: TGTGCCAGCTCACCACGCTACGGAGAGGACAATGAGCAGTTCTTC.

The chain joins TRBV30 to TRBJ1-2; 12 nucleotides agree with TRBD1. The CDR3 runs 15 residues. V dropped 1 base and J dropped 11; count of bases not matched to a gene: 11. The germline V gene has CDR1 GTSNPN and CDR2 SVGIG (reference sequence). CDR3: CAWSDPGTGGFRYTF. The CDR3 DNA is TGTGCCTGGAGTGACCCGGGGACAGGGGGCTTTCGGTACACCTTC.

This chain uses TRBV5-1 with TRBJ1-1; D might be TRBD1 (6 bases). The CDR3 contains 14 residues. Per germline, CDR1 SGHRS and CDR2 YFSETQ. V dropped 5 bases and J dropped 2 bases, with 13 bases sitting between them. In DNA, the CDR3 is TGCGCCAGCAGTCCTGGGACATCCAACACTGAAGCTTTCTTT. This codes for CASSPGTSNTEAFF.

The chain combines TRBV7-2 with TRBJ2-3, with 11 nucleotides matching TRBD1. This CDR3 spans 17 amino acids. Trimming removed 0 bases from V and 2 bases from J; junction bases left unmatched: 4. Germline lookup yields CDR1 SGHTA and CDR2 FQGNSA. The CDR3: CASSLARTGGNTDTQYF. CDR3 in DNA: TGTGCCAGCAGCTTAGCGCGGACAGGGGGCAACACAGATACGCAGTATTTT.

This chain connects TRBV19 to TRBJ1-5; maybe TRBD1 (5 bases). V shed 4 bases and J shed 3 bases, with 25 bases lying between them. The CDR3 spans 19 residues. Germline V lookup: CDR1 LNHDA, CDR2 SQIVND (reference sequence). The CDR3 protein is CASSKPGRSKEGPNQPQHF. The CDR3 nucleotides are TGTGCCAGTAGTAAGCCGGGACGGAGTAAGGAGGGTCCCAATCAGCCCCAGCATTTT.

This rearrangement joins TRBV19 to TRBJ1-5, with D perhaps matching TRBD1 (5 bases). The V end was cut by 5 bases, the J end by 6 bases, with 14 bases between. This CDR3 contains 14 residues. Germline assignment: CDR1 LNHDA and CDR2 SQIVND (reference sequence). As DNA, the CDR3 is TGTGCCAGTAGTGACAGCTTATCGGGTCAGCCCCAGCATTTT. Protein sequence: CASSDSLSGQPQHF. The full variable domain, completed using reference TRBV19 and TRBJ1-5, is DGGITQSPKYLFRKEGQNVTLSCEQNLNHDAMYWYRQDPGQGLRLIYYSQIVNDFQKGDIAEGYSVSREKKESFPLTVTSAQKNPTAFYLCASSDSLSGQPQHFGDGTRLSIL.

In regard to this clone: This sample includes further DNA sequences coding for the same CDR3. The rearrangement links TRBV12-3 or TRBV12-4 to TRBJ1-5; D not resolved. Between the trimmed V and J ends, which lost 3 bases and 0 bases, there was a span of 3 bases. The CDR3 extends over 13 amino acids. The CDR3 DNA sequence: TGTGCCAGCAGTTTTAGTAGCAATCAGCCCCAGCATTTT. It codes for CASSFSSNQPQHF.

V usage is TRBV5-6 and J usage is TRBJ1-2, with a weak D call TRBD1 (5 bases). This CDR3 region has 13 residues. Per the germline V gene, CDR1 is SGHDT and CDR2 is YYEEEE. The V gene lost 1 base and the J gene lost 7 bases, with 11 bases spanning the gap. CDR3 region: CASSLRAGSGYTF. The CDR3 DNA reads TGTGCCAGCAGCTTGCGGGCAGGGTCTGGCTACACCTTC.

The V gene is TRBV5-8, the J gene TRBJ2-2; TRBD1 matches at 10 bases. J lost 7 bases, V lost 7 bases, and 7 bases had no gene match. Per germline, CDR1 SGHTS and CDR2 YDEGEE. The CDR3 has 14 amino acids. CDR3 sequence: CASGDRGRGGELFF. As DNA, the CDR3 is TGTGCCAGCGGCGACAGGGGGCGCGGCGGGGAGCTGTTTTTT.

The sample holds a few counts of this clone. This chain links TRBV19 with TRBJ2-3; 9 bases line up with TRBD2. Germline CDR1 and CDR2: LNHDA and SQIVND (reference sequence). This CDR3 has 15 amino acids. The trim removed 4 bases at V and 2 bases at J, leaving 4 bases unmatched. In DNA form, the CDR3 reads TGTGCCAGTAGTACCGGACTAGCGTACACAGATACGCAGTATTTT. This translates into CASSTGLAYTDTQYF.

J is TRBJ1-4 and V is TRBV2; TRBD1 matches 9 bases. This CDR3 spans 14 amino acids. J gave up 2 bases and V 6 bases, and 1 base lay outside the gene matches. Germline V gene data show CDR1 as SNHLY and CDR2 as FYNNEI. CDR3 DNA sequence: TGTGCCAGCAGGACAGGGGGGACTAATGAAAAACTGTTTTTT. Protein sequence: CASRTGGTNEKLFF. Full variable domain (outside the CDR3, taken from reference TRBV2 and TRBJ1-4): EPEVTQTPSHQVTQMGQEVILRCVPISNHLYFYWYRQILGQKVEFLVSFYNNEISEKSEIFDDQFSVERPDGSNFTLKIRSTKLEDSAMYFCASRTGGTNEKLFFGSGTQLSVL.

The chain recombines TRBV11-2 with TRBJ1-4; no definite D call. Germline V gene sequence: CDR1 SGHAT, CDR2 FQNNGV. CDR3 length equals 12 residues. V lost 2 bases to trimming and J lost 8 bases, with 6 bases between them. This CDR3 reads CASSLNQEKLFF. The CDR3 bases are TGTGCCAGCAGCTTAAATCAGGAAAAACTGTTTTTT.

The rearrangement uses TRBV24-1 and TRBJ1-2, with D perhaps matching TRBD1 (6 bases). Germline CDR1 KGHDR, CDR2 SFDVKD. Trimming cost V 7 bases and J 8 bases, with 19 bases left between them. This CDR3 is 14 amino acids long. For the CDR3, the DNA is TGTGCCACCAGCCGGACAGAGGGAGCGGAAGGCTACACCTTC. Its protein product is CATSRTEGAEGYTF.

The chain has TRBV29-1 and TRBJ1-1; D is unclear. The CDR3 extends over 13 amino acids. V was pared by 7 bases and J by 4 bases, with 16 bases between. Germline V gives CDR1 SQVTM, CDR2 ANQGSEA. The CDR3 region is CSAYTSGSTEAFF. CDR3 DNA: TGCAGCGCCTATACGAGCGGGAGCACTGAAGCTTTCTTT.

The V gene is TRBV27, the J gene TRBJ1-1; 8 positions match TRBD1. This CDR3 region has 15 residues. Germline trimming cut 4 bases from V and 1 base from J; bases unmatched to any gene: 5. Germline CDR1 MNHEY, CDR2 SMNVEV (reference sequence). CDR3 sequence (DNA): TGTGCCAGCAGTTCCATACAGGGGGGGAACACTGAAGCTTTCTTT. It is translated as CASSSIQGGNTEAFF.

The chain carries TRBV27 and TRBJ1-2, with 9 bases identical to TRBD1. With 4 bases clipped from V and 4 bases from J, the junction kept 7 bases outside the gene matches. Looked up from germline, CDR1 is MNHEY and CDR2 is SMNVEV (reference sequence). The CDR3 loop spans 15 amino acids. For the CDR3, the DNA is TGTGCCAGCAGTTCCCGGGACAGGGCAGTCTATGGCTACACCTTC. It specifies CASSSRDRAVYGYTF.

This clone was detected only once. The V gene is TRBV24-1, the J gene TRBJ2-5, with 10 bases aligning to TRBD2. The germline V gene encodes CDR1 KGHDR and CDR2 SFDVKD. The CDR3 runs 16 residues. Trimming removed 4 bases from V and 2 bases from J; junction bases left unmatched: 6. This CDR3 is CATSDRWTSGQETQYF. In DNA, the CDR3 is TGTGCCACCAGTGACCGCTGGACTAGCGGACAAGAGACCCAGTACTTC.

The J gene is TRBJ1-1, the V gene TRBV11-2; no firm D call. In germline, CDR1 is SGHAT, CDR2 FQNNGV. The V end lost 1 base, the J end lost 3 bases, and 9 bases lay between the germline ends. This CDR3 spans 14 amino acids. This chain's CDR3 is CASSLVLGDTEAFF. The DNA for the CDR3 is TGTGCCAGCAGCTTAGTTCTCGGGGACACTGAAGCTTTCTTT. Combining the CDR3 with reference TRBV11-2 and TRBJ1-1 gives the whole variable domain EAGVAQSPRYKIIEKRQSVAFWCNPISGHATLYWYQQILGQGPKLLIQFQNNGVVDDSQLPKDRFSAERLKGVDSTLKIQPAKLEDSAVYLCASSLVLGDTEAFFGQGTRLTVV.

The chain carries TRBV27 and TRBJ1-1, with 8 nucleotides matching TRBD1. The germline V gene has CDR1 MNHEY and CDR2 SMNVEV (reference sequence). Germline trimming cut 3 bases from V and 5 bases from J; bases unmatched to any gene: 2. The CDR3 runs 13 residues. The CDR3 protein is CASSFNRGTEAFF. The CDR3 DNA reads TGTGCCAGCAGTTTTAACAGGGGGACTGAAGCTTTCTTT.

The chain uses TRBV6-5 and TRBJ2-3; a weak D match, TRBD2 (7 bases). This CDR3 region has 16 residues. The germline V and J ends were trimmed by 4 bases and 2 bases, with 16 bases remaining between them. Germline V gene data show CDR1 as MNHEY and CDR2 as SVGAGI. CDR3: CASSSGQGRVTDTQYF. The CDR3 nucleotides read TGTGCCAGCAGTTCCGGGCAGGGGAGGGTCACAGATACGCAGTATTTT.

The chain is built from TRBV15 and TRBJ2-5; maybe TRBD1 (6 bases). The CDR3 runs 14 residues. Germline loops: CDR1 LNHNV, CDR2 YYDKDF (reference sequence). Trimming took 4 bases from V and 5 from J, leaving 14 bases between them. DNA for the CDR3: TGTGCCACCAGCATAAGCCAGGGGCGCGAGACCCAGTACTTC. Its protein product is CATSISQGRETQYF. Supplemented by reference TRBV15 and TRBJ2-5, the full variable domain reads DAMVIQNPRYQVTQFGKPVTLSCSQTLNHNVMYWYQQKSSQAPKLLFHYYDKDFNNEADTPDNFQSRRPNTSFCFLDIRSPGLGDTAMYLCATSISQGRETQYFGPGTRLLVL.